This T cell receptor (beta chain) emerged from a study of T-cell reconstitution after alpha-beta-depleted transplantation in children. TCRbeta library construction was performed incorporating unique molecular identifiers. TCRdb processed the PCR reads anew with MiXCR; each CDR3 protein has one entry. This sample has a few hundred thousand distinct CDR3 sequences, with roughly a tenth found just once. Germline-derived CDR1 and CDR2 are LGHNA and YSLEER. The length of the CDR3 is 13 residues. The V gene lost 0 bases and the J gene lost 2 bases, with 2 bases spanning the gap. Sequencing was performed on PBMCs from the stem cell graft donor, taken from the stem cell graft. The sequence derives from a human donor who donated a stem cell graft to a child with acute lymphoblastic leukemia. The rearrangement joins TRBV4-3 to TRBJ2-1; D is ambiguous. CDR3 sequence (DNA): TGCGCCAGCAGCCAAGAACCCTACAATGAGCAGTTCTTC. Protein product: CASSQEPYNEQFF.